Presented here are 23 T cell receptor beta chains from one specimen sequenced in a study of CD8 T cells in ankylosing spondylitis. A single record per CDR3 protein comes from TCRdb applying MiXCR to the 5' RACE reads. This table has about 260,000 distinct CDR3 sequences, around 18% appearing once. The sequenced material came from blood, either unsorted or a sorted T cell fraction (not recorded which). The receptors stem from a male donor with ankylosing spondylitis or in good health (not recorded which).

The rearrangement links TRBV30 to TRBJ2-1, with D hard to call. V was cut by 7 bases and J by 6 bases, with 16 bases left in between. This CDR3 contains 13 residues. CDR1 is GTSNPN, CDR2 SVGIG, per germline (reference sequence). DNA for the CDR3: TGTGCCTTAGAAATCCAGTTTGTCAATGAGCAGTTCTTC. This sequence encodes CALEIQFVNEQFF.

This chain links TRBV7-2 with TRBJ1-1; D unclear. Trimming pared 5 bases from V and 0 bases from J, leaving 10 bases between. Per the germline V gene, CDR1 is SGHTA and CDR2 is FQGNSA. The CDR3 consists of 14 residues. CDR3 in amino acids: CASSEHYVNTEAFF. The DNA for the CDR3 is TGTGCCAGCAGCGAACACTACGTGAACACTGAAGCTTTCTTT.

This clonotype was picked up a small number of times. The rearrangement links TRBV29-1 to TRBJ1-3; no definite D call. The CDR3 consists of 11 residues. V was pared by 5 bases and J by 3 bases, with 5 bases between. The germline CDR1 and CDR2 sequences are SQVTM and ANQGSEA. CDR3 amino acids: CSVNHGNTIYF. Written as DNA, the CDR3 is TGCAGCGTTAACCATGGAAACACCATATATTTT.

A few counts support this clonotype. V usage is TRBV28 and J usage is TRBJ1-1; D unclear. CDR1 MDHEN and CDR2 SYDVKM come from the germline V gene. Trimming stripped 4 bases from V and 1 base from J, with 13 bases between. CDR3 length equals 15 residues. CDR3 protein: CASSWFGPPNTEAFF. CDR3 coding DNA: TGTGCCAGCAGTTGGTTCGGGCCCCCGAACACTGAAGCTTTCTTT.

The rearrangement links TRBV6-5 to TRBJ2-7, with TRBD1 matching 8 bases. Germline loops: CDR1 MNHEY, CDR2 SVGAGI. Unmatched junction bases numbered 14, after V lost 4 bases and J lost 0 bases. The CDR3 has 18 residues. The CDR3 region has the DNA TGTGCCAGCAGTTCATCTCGGCCCCAGGGGGCCGTCTCCTACGAGCAGTACGTC. Amino acid sequence: CASSSSRPQGAVSYEQYV.

This clonotype has just a few counts. J is TRBJ2-3 and V is TRBV20-1; D is unresolved. In germline, CDR1 is DFQATT, CDR2 SNEGSKA (reference sequence). V was pared by 6 bases and J by 4 bases, with 23 bases between. The CDR3 has 16 residues. The CDR3 bases are TGCAGTGCAGAGGAACGGGCGCCGGGCGCACCAGATACGCAGTATTTT. It yields the protein CSAEERAPGAPDTQYF.

There are a few counts of this clonotype. The CDR3 nucleotides are TGTGCCAGCAGTCCTGGACAGGGCCGCTCTGGGGCCAACGTCCTGACTTTC. Amino acids: CASSPGQGRSGANVLTF. This sequence joins TRBV27 and TRBJ2-6, with 8 bases matching TRBD1. The CDR3 runs to 17 residues. Germline CDR1 and CDR2: MNHEY and SMNVEV (reference sequence). J gave up 0 bases and V 5 bases, and 6 bases lay outside the gene matches.

The chain employs TRBV5-1 and TRBJ1-6; no clear D. V lost 1 base to trimming and J lost 9 bases, with 14 bases between them. Germline V CDR1 and CDR2: SGHRS, YFSETQ. The CDR3 has 15 amino acids. CDR3 residues: CASSLSGVDRSPLHF. CDR3 DNA sequence: TGCGCCAGCAGCTTGTCCGGGGTTGATCGTTCACCCCTCCACTTT.

The gene calls are TRBV12-3 or TRBV12-4 and TRBJ2-2; D might be TRBD1 (5 bases). The CDR3 length is 15 residues. The germline V and J ends were trimmed by 6 bases and 0 bases, with 11 bases remaining between them. CDR3 bases: TGTGCCAGCAGACAAGAGACAGCGAACACCGGGGAGCTGTTTTTT. Protein sequence: CASRQETANTGELFF.

This clonotype was observed a few times. This chain connects TRBV12-3 or TRBV12-4 to TRBJ1-2; D is uncertain. V dropped 4 bases and J dropped 1 base, with 19 bases sitting between them. This CDR3 is built from 17 residues. The CDR3 region has the DNA TGTGCCAGCAGTTCTGTATCGGCACCTGGGAGTAACTATGGCTACACCTTC. This codes for CASSSVSAPGSNYGYTF.

This clonotype has a count of ten or more. The chain recombines TRBV2 with TRBJ1-4; possibly TRBD1 for D (5 bases). V was cut by 7 bases and J by 7 bases, with 19 bases left in between. The CDR3 contains 15 residues. In germline, CDR1 is SNHLY, CDR2 FYNNEI. The CDR3 region has the DNA TGTGCCAGCACCACGAGGGGTCTCGCTGGTGAAAAACTGTTTTTT. Protein sequence: CASTTRGLAGEKLFF.

This sequence joins TRBV29-1 and TRBJ1-6, with a possible D match to TRBD1 (6 bases). Trimming removed 4 bases at V and 5 bases at J, with 24 bases between. This CDR3 comprises 18 residues. Germline V gives CDR1 SQVTM, CDR2 ANQGSEA. CDR3 in amino acids: CSVARRTVFTLNNSPLHF. The CDR3 DNA sequence: TGCAGCGTTGCCCGTCGGACAGTTTTCACCCTCAATAATTCACCCCTCCACTTT.

The chain couples TRBV3-1 to TRBJ1-5; D is ambiguous. This CDR3 is built from 15 residues. CDR1 LGHDT and CDR2 YNNKEL come from the germline V gene (reference sequence). Trimming took off 1 base at V and 0 bases at J, with 7 bases between the two ends. Written as DNA, the CDR3 is TGTGCCAGCAGCCAAGGCCCGAGTAGCAATCAGCCCCAGCATTTT. This sequence encodes CASSQGPSSNQPQHF.

This clonotype was recorded once. The V gene is TRBV27, the J gene TRBJ2-3, with 8 nucleotides matching TRBD2. The CDR3 has 15 amino acids. J gave up 4 bases and V 2 bases, and 5 bases lay outside the gene matches. CDR1 is MNHEY and CDR2 is SMNVEV in the germline V gene (reference sequence). The CDR3 nucleotides read TGTGCCAGCAGTTTAGCCGGGGGGGTTCCAGATACGCAGTATTTT. Translating it yields CASSLAGGVPDTQYF.

This CDR3 is CASSLPHADTQYF. The DNA of the CDR3 is TGTGCCAGCAGCCTCCCCCATGCAGATACGCAGTATTTT. The chain links TRBV7-2 to TRBJ2-3; D not resolved. This CDR3 contains 13 residues. Trimming shortened V by 5 bases and J by 4 bases, and 10 bases separated the two germline ends. Germline CDR1 reads SGHTA; CDR2 reads FQGNSA. The full variable domain, completed using reference TRBV7-2 and TRBJ2-3, is GAGVSQSPSNKVTEKGKDVELRCDPISGHTALYWYRQSLGQGLEFLIYFQGNSAPDKSGLPSDRFSAERTGGSVSTLTIQRTQQEDSAVYLCASSLPHADTQYFGPGTRLTVL.

This clonotype was detected ten times or more. This rearrangement joins TRBV6-2 or TRBV6-3 to TRBJ2-7, with 7 bases that match TRBD1. With V trimmed by 7 bases and J by 3 bases, 12 bases remained unmatched. CDR1 and CDR2 (germline): MNHEY, SVGEGT. The CDR3 spans 15 residues. Here the CDR3 DNA reads TGTGCCAGCACCGGGACAGCCCGAACCTTCTACGAGCAGTACGTC. Its translation is CASTGTARTFYEQYV.

J is TRBJ2-5 and V is TRBV28; 12 nucleotides agree with TRBD2. This CDR3 contains 15 residues. V was pared by 4 bases and J by 5 bases, with 5 bases of the junction left unmatched. Germline values: CDR1 MDHEN, CDR2 SYDVKM. The DNA for the CDR3 is TGTGCCAGCAGTTGGGGGGGACTAGCGGGTGAGACCCAGTACTTC. The encoded protein is CASSWGGLAGETQYF.

The chain recombines TRBV9 with TRBJ2-1; 11 bases fit TRBD1. The germline V gene encodes CDR1 SGDLS and CDR2 YYNGEE. V trimming: 8 bases; J trimming: 7 bases; junction bases outside the gene matches: 2. The CDR3 length is 12 residues. The CDR3 coding sequence is TGTGCCAGTGGACAGGGGGCAAATGAGCAGTTCTTC. This translates into CASGQGANEQFF. Together with reference TRBV9 and TRBJ2-1, the CDR3 gives the full variable domain: DSGVTQTPKHLITATGQRVTLRCSPRSGDLSVYWYQQSLDQGLQFLIQYYNGEERAKGNILERFSAQQFPDLHSELNLSSLELGDSALYFCASGQGANEQFFGPGTRLTVL.

This chain connects TRBV6-1 to TRBJ2-2; 12 nucleotides align to TRBD2. CDR1 and CDR2 (germline): MNHNS, SASEGT. This CDR3 is 16 amino acids long. The V segment lost 6 bases and the J segment 3 bases; nucleotides outside the gene matches: 5. CDR3 sequence reads: CASRQTSGGYTGELFF. The CDR3 nucleotides are TGTGCCAGCAGGCAAACTAGCGGGGGGTACACCGGGGAGCTGTTTTTT.

This clonotype appeared a few times. This sequence joins TRBV11-2 and TRBJ1-2, with D unresolved. Trimming removed 5 bases at V and 0 bases at J, with 10 bases between. The CDR3 is 14 amino acids. Per germline, CDR1 SGHAT and CDR2 FQNNGV. CDR3 sequence: CASSQMWANYGYTF. The CDR3 DNA reads as TGTGCCAGCAGCCAGATGTGGGCTAACTATGGCTACACCTTC.

This clonotype was seen at least ten times. This sequence joins TRBV12-3 or TRBV12-4 and TRBJ1-5; TRBD1 aligns across 9 bases. The length of the CDR3 is 16 residues. The trim removed 3 bases at V and 7 bases at J, leaving 10 bases unmatched. CDR3 DNA sequence: TGTGCCAGCAGTTTTAGGGGGACAGGGTTAAAGCAGCCCCAGCATTTT. Translating it yields CASSFRGTGLKQPQHF.

The chain links TRBV20-1 to TRBJ1-5; tentative D call: TRBD1 (6 bases). This CDR3 region has 15 residues. The ends were cut back, 0 bases at V and 5 bases at J, with 14 bases in the middle. Germline V gene lookup returns CDR1 DFQATT and CDR2 SNEGSKA (reference sequence). This chain's CDR3 is CSARDRTGKHQPQHF. In DNA form, the CDR3 reads TGCAGTGCTAGAGATCGCACAGGGAAGCATCAGCCCCAGCATTTT.

There are many counts of this clonotype. The V gene is TRBV29-1, the J gene TRBJ1-1; a weak D match, TRBD1 (5 bases). V lost 4 bases to trimming and J lost 10 bases, with 22 bases between them. The length of the CDR3 is 14 residues. Germline CDR1 is SQVTM and CDR2 is ANQGSEA. CDR3 sequence reads: CSVGGKLGAAGAFF. The CDR3 DNA follows: TGCAGCGTTGGTGGAAAACTTGGGGCAGCAGGAGCTTTCTTT.